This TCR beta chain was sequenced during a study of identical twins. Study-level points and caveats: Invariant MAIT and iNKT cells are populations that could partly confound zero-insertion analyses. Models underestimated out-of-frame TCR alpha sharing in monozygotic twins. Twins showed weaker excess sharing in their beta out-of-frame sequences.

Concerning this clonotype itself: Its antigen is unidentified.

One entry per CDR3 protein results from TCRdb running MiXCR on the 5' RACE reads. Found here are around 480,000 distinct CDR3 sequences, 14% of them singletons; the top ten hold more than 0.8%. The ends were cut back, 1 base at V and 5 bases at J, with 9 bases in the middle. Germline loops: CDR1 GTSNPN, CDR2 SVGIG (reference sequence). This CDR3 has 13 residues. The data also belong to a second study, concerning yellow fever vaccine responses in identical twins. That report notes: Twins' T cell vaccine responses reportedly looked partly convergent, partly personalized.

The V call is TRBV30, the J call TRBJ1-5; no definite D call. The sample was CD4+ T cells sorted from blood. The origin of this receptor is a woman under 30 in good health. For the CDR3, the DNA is TGTGCCTGGAGTGGGCGTATCGATCAGCCCCAGCATTTT. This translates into CAWSGRIDQPQHF.